Described below is a single T cell receptor beta chain sequence and its context. Its antigen target is currently unknown. Qualities for individual bases were not recorded, and no much larger clone is one base off. Preparation of the library involved the immunoSEQ multiplex PCR assay. For the multiplex PCR, a mixture combining 60 forward primers for TCR Vbeta segments and 13 reverse primers for TCR Jbeta segments was used. The CDR3 region of rearranged TCR beta genes was amplified from genomic DNA with a multiplex PCR assay. Amplified TCR beta libraries were sequenced as 87-base-pair reads on the Illumina HiSeq System. Turning to the authors' computational methods: In a later analysis, tens of millions of unique TCR beta chains were counted across the roughly 700 repertoires, and roughly 9.9 million of these chains were shared by at least two donors. A nearest-neighbor algorithm error-corrected the raw reads and collapsed the reads into unique sequences, merging closely related sequences to remove PCR and sequencing errors. To assign V, D and J gene segments, CDR3 sequences were aligned to IMGT reference sequences. For a sequence to be retained, a match of at least six nucleotides to both a V gene segment and a J gene segment was required. Rearrangements were called productive when the CDR3 lacked stop codons and stayed in frame with V and J; all others were non-productive. CDR3 was defined by IMGT convention, running from the second conserved V-encoded cysteine to the conserved J-encoded phenylalanine. Sequences without an unambiguous match to a single V gene segment were excluded from the earlier analysis of about 600 of the donors. In an earlier analysis of about 590 of the donors, a V segment was called functional when productive rearrangements were above 56.7%, and segregating when the standard deviation between donors exceeded 5%. A statistical classification framework was built to diagnose cytomegalovirus status from the catalog of TCR beta chain sequences. In a later analysis, V and J genes were assigned by comparing TCR nucleotide sequences against IMGT/GENE-DB human TR gene sequences. Using the TCRdist pipeline, a later analysis assigned CDR3 sequences along with most-parsimonious VDJ recombination scenarios. In a later analysis, each TCR beta chain was defined by its CDR3 amino acid sequence together with its V-gene family, and reads without a unique V-gene family were excluded. To address suspected cross-contamination and a sequencing artifact, a later analysis removed roughly 640 highly shared, low-generation-probability nucleotide sequences. A later analysis calculated a clonal expansion index for each public chain from normalized within-repertoire ranks of inferred template counts. Generation probabilities in a later analysis came from a VDJ recombination model fitted to out-of-frame rearrangements, and those results were checked against IGoR. A later analysis scored TCR-TCR, TCR-HLA and TCR-CMV co-occurrence with hypergeometric tests, applying a repertoire-size bias correction to TCR pairs. To estimate false discovery rates, a later analysis permuted the HLA or CMV assignments 20 times. In a later analysis, co-occurring TCRs were grouped with DBSCAN, and TCRdist sequence similarity was added when clustering was performed within HLA-allele-positive subsets. Repertoires with fewer than 30,000 or more than 120,000 public chains were left out of co-occurrence clustering, as were about 5 repertoires with anomalous nucleotide sharing. TCRdb holds this immuneACCESS table with in-frame rearrangements only. Some clones are missing; in checked studies, unresolved V genes explain under half, and the rest has no known cause. V and J calls and clone size come straight from that table; D and trimming were deduced from the DNA. The sample records roughly 160,000 clones, 77% of which are singletons. Approximately 1.6% of the sample is held by the ten biggest clonotypes.

The data belong to a study of cytomegalovirus exposure and HLA in healthy donors (dated by TCRdb to about 2017). Background on the whole study: An earlier analysis of approximately 640 of the donors reported 250 to 300 Gb of sequence data and some 120 million unique TCR beta sequences from about 200 million T cells. All discovery cohort repertoires had been generated using a single sequencing platform. In addition to the first cohort of approximately 670 subjects, a separate validation cohort of 130 or so different subjects was used. The genetic ancestry cluster associated with self-reported Caucasian donors included around four fifths of the roughly 400 genotyped donors. Among about 370 genotyped donors of the cohort, an average of approximately 200,000 unique TCR beta nucleotide sequences was sequenced per donor, of which roughly 18% were non-productive. The study aimed to test whether cataloging public T cell receptors could reveal signatures of past pathogen exposure. Genome-wide SNP genotypes for about 65% of the 666 donors were used in a later genetic analysis, which treated that subset as a discovery cohort. A later analysis re-analyzed previously published TCR beta repertoires from about 600 donors and added high-resolution HLA genotyping to study TCR occurrence patterns. Donor age, sex, ethnicity and CMV serostatus were collected together with the repertoire data. Using immunosequencing, the study profiled T cell repertoires from some 670 subjects and related those repertoires to cytomegalovirus serostatus. HLA typing covered class I and class II loci at four-digit resolution. The study combined high-throughput TCR immunosequencing, statistical association of individual TCRs with disease status, and machine learning to predict cytomegalovirus infection status. Roughly 5 DR-DQ haplotypes were treated as single units for association and clustering because of strong linkage in the cohort. An early release that covered some 640 HLA-typed donors contained approximately 300 gigabases of sequencing data and 70 million to 100 million unique TCR sequences. Typing coverage differed by locus: A, B, C, DRB1 and DQB1 were typed in about 620-630 donors, DQA1 in 522, DPA1 in nearly 610, and DPB1 in about 450. Rather than drawing on any new phenotypic data, the later analysis identified candidate immune exposures from TCR beta sequences and the way those sequences occurred across donors. In an earlier analysis of a few hundred of the donors, high-throughput TCR beta sequencing was used to judge whether each TCR beta V gene segment behaved as functional or pseudogenic. Broader findings and caveats from the paper: CMV serostatus was the only immune exposure information available for the cohort. Strong co-occurrence of HLA alleles, especially DR and DQ, made assigning TCR associations to individual alleles difficult. In vitro tests confirmed that three of the cytomegalovirus-associated TCR beta chains recognize cytomegalovirus antigens. According to a later analysis, TCR association rates differed among HLA loci, with DRB1 alleles showing the most associated TCRs and HLA-C alleles showing the fewest. A later analysis found that most CMV-associated TCR beta chains appeared HLA-restricted, with HLA associations seemingly driven largely by CMV exposure. In both the original and validation cohorts, the classifier was reported to diagnose cytomegalovirus status with high specificity and sensitivity. Roughly uniform sequencing depth across donors was assumed in presence/absence analyses, although this assumption may not hold. While some public TCRs were present in many individuals, most TCR sequences turned up only very rarely across donors. An association between a missense DCLRE1C variant and V-gene and J-gene trimming of TCR beta chains was found in a later genetic analysis and replicated in an independent cohort. Correlated functional status among segregating V segments might reflect linkage disequilibrium, but an unknown experimental factor could not be ruled out. The study gave a list of under 200 TCR beta chains associated with cytomegalovirus. A later genetic analysis reported fewer N-insertions in productive TCRs among donors in an Asian-associated ancestry cluster than the approximately 700-donor mean. A group of highly shared sequence variants was considered likely to be a technical artifact of the sequencing pipeline. At a false discovery rate of 0.05, a later analysis linked around 17,000 TCR beta sequences to specific HLA alleles. The authors suggested that the approach could potentially be generalized to other disease states and immunological phenotypes. A later analysis found that HLA-associated TCR beta chains were more clonally expanded and had lower generation probabilities than equally common non-associated chains. A further reported finding was that TCR beta sequences accurately predicted the HLA-A and HLA-B alleles for most subjects in the first cohort. Because counts were too low, about 18 rarely observed V segments, including chromosome 9 orphons, were left out of the earlier analysis of about 500 of the donors. In an earlier analysis of about 600 of the donors, most TCR beta V segments appeared in productive rearrangements about 87% or about 30% of the time, broadly matching IMGT annotations. Because the 87-base-pair reads could not distinguish some IMGT-functional V segments, including TRBV6-2 and TRBV6-3, those segments were excluded. Because some donors lacked HLA typing at each locus, the association tests relied only on the typed subset. In this cohort, only TCR beta chains were sequenced, and detectable features were limited by the absence of alpha or paired-chain data. According to a later analysis, parvovirus B19, influenza, CMV and Epstein-Barr virus appeared linked to several top co-occurrence clusters.

In total, approximately 690 healthy bone marrow donors made up the cohort. At the time of sampling, all cohort members were nominally healthy, though unrecorded immune exposures were likely present. The donor tested CMV seronegative and was one of the 352 seronegative cohort members. A peripheral blood sample was provided by each donor, and peripheral blood mononuclear cells were used for TCR beta sequencing. Genomic DNA was extracted from the blood cell samples with the Qiagen DNeasy Blood Extraction Kit. V sheds 2 bases and J sheds 6 bases, leaving 15 bases between their ends. The CDR3, cysteine through phenylalanine, is 14 amino acids long. CDR3 DNA only is kept here, 42 bases in frame from base 1. Based on the germline V gene, the CDR1 and CDR2 sequences are SGHRS and YFSETQ.

Input material: PBMCs. This chain is built from TRBV5-1 and TRBJ2-7; possibly the D gene is TRBD1, per 5 matching bases. The sequence derives from a woman in her twenties or thirties in good health and CMV-seronegative. The CDR3 in this case is CASSFLGAKVEQYF. The DNA sequence follows: TGCGCCAGCAGCTTCTTAGGGGCGAAGGTCGAGCAGTACTTC.